These 32 T cell receptor beta chains share one sample of origin, sequenced in a study of T cell responses to AZD1222 COVID-19 vaccine (dated by TCRdb to the early 2020s). The time point label here, explained by the study, means: about 28 days (+/-7) after the second vaccine dose. Library preparation employed the immunoSEQ multiplex PCR assay. Imported from immuneACCESS, the table was reduced by TCRdb to in-frame sequences with V and J called. These copies leave out some clones; in studies compared against another copy, an unresolved V gene accounts for under half, and the cause of the remainder is not known. This sample comprises over 25,000 clones, roughly 90% of them detected only once. In total, the top ten clones hold 6.5% to 9% of the sample. Sample: peripheral blood, taken 28 days after the second AZD1222 dose. Every receptor here comes from an adult who received the AZD1222 COVID-19 vaccine.

This clone was seen only a few times. This rearrangement joins TRBV11-3 to TRBJ2-2; 9 nucleotides agree with TRBD1. This CDR3 contains 15 residues. The J segment lost 6 bases and the V segment lost 6 bases, leaving 8 bases of the junction unmatched. Germline loops: CDR1 SGHNT, CDR2 YENEEA. In DNA form, the CDR3 reads TGTGCCAGCAGTAAGACAGGGGGTAGCGCCGGGGAGCTGTTTTTT. This translates into CASSKTGGSAGELFF.

This chain links TRBV14 with TRBJ2-1; D gene uncertain. V lost 1 base to trimming and J lost 4 bases, with 11 bases between them. This CDR3 spans 15 amino acids. Germline CDR1 SGHDN, CDR2 FVKESK. CDR3 in DNA: TGTGCCAGCAGCCAAGCTCGAGATCTTTACAATGAGCAGTTCTTC. Translated, it gives CASSQARDLYNEQFF. Variable domain in full (rest from reference TRBV14 and TRBJ2-1): EAGVTQFPSHSVIEKGQTVTLRCDPISGHDNLYWYRRVMGKEIKFLLHFVKESKQDESGMPNNRFLAERTGGTYSTLKVQPAELEDSGVYFCASSQARDLYNEQFFGPGTRLTVL.

The genes are TRBV7-9 and TRBJ2-5; 8 nucleotides align to TRBD1. The germline V gene encodes CDR1 SEHNR and CDR2 FQNEAQ (reference sequence). There are 13 residues in the CDR3. The V and J ends lost 5 bases and 5 bases, in that order; junction bases with no gene match: 4. The CDR3 DNA reads as TGTGCCAGCAGCACCAGGGGGCCCGAGACCCAGTACTTC. This gives the protein CASSTRGPETQYF. Full variable domain (outside the CDR3, taken from reference TRBV7-9 and TRBJ2-5): DTGVSQNPRHKITKRGQNVTFRCDPISEHNRLYWYRQTLGQGPEFLTYFQNEAQLEKSRLLSDRFSAERPKGSFSTLEIQRTEQGDSAMYLCASSTRGPETQYFGPGTRLLVL.

The V call is TRBV2, the J call TRBJ1-1, with D hard to call. Between the trimmed V and J ends, which lost 7 bases and 3 bases, there was a span of 9 bases. Germline CDR1 SNHLY, CDR2 FYNNEI. The CDR3 runs 12 residues. CDR3 residues: CASTPGDTEAFF. The CDR3 DNA reads TGTGCCAGCACCCCAGGCGACACTGAAGCTTTCTTT.

V gene TRBV5-4 combines with J gene TRBJ2-2, with TRBD2 matching over 11 bases. The CDR3 length is 18 residues. CDR1 and CDR2 from the germline V gene are SGHNT and YYREEE (reference sequence). V dropped 0 bases and J dropped 4; count of bases not matched to a gene: 8. The CDR3 sequence is CASSLGGLAGGGTGELFF. CDR3 DNA sequence: TGTGCCAGCAGCTTGGGGGGGCTAGCGGGAGGCGGCACCGGGGAGCTGTTTTTT.

This clone was counted a single time. This rearrangement joins TRBV7-3 to TRBJ2-3; D possibly corresponds to TRBD2 (6 bases). CDR3 length equals 13 residues. V was clipped by 6 bases and J by 1 base, with 8 bases between them. Germline CDR1 is SGHTA and CDR2 is FQGTGA. This chain's CDR3 is CASRSSGTDTQYF. CDR3 nucleotide sequence: TGTGCCAGCAGATCTAGCGGCACAGATACGCAGTATTTT.

The chain has TRBV5-1 and TRBJ2-3; D remains ambiguous. This CDR3 contains 15 residues. Germline V gene lookup returns CDR1 SGHRS and CDR2 YFSETQ. Between the trimmed V and J ends, which lost 0 bases and 4 bases, there was a span of 12 bases. The DNA for the CDR3 is TGCGCCAGCAGCTTGGGGGCTAAAGACGCAGATACGCAGTATTTT. Its protein is CASSLGAKDADTQYF.

V usage is TRBV11-3 and J usage is TRBJ2-3; the match to TRBD2 covers 8 bases. Germline V gives CDR1 SGHNT, CDR2 YENEEA. The V segment lost 4 bases and the J segment 6 bases; nucleotides outside the gene matches: 12. This CDR3 is 16 amino acids long. The CDR3 coding sequence is TGTGCCAGCAGCTACGGGCTAGCGGGCGGGGGGGATACGCAGTATTTT. Protein sequence: CASSYGLAGGGDTQYF.

This clone was counted a single time. The J gene is TRBJ1-2, the V gene TRBV7-2, with 10 bases that match TRBD1. The CDR3 totals 14 residues. V was pared by 5 bases and J by 7 bases, with 7 bases of the junction left unmatched. The germline CDR1 and CDR2 sequences are SGHTA and FQGNSA. In DNA form, the CDR3 reads TGTGCCAGCAGCCACCGGGACAGGGGTCTTGGCTACACCTTC. Translating gives CASSHRDRGLGYTF.

V is TRBV28 and J is TRBJ2-2; D uncertain. The CDR3 totals 14 residues. Per germline, CDR1 MDHEN and CDR2 SYDVKM. V shed 5 bases and J shed 4 bases, with 11 bases lying between them. The CDR3 loop reads CASSPPYGTGELFF. The CDR3 nucleotides are TGTGCCAGCAGTCCCCCCTATGGCACCGGGGAGCTGTTTTTT.

The chain couples TRBV29-1 to TRBJ1-4, with D maybe TRBD1 (5 bases). V lost 1 base, J lost 0 bases, and 12 bases lay in between. This CDR3 region has 16 residues. CDR1 SQVTM and CDR2 ANQGSEA come from the germline V gene. The CDR3 region is CSVEVTGLATNEKLFF. As DNA, the CDR3 is TGCAGCGTTGAAGTCACAGGCCTAGCAACTAATGAAAAACTGTTTTTT.

This chain connects TRBV10-1 to TRBJ2-7; no reliable D call. This CDR3 is 15 amino acids long. Trimming removed 0 bases at V and 6 bases at J, with 15 bases between. In germline, CDR1 is WNHNN, CDR2 SYGVQD (reference sequence). CDR3 residues: CASSESELSLCEQYF. The CDR3 DNA reads TGCGCCAGCAGTGAGTCGGAACTCTCATTATGCGAGCAGTACTTC.

V gene TRBV6-5 combines with J gene TRBJ2-3; 10 nucleotides match TRBD1. Germline trimming cut 6 bases from V and 1 base from J; bases unmatched to any gene: 4. CDR1 is MNHEY, CDR2 SVGAGI, per germline. This CDR3 has 15 amino acids. The CDR3 reads CASRAGTGGTDTQYF. CDR3 DNA sequence: TGTGCCAGCAGGGCCGGGACAGGGGGCACAGATACGCAGTATTTT.

The chain carries TRBV30 and TRBJ1-1; a weak D match, TRBD1 (5 bases). Germline-derived CDR1 and CDR2 are GTSNPN and SVGIG (reference sequence). This CDR3 has 14 residues. The germline V and J ends were trimmed by 4 bases and 4 bases, with 16 bases remaining between them. The CDR3 nucleotides are TGTGCCTGGACCGGGGCCGGGTGGACCACTGAAGCTTTCTTT. This sequence encodes CAWTGAGWTTEAFF.

The rearrangement links TRBV6-5 to TRBJ2-5, with 9 bases that match TRBD1. CDR3 length: 13 residues. V was pared by 6 bases and J by 5 bases, with 4 bases of the junction left unmatched. Germline CDR1 reads MNHEY; CDR2 reads SVGAGI. CDR3: CASRGTGLETQYF. The CDR3 DNA is TGTGCCAGCAGGGGGACAGGGCTGGAGACCCAGTACTTC.

This chain connects TRBV5-4 to TRBJ2-3; TRBD1 matches 7 bases. J lost 3 bases, V lost 3 bases, and 4 bases had no gene match. The CDR3 totals 14 residues. Germline V gene data show CDR1 as SGHNT and CDR2 as YYREEE (reference sequence). CDR3 in DNA: TGTGCCAGCAGCTCTAGACAGGGAACAGATACGCAGTATTTT. Encoded protein: CASSSRQGTDTQYF.

Only a few counts were recorded for this clone. The J gene is TRBJ1-2, the V gene TRBV4-3; D gene uncertain. Per germline, CDR1 LGHNA and CDR2 YSLEER. The CDR3 covers 14 residues. Trimming took 1 base from V and 0 from J, leaving 6 bases between them. The CDR3 DNA is TGCGCCAGCAGCCAAGGAATATCTAACTATGGCTACACCTTC. It specifies CASSQGISNYGYTF.

This rearrangement joins TRBV12-3 or TRBV12-4 to TRBJ2-3; maybe TRBD2 (6 bases). V lost 7 bases to trimming and J lost 11 bases, with 13 bases between them. The CDR3 contains 11 residues. CDR3 bases: TGTGCCAGCACCACGGAGGGGAGGCAGTATTTT. Encoded protein: CASTTEGRQYF.

The rearrangement joins TRBV19 to TRBJ2-7; 10 positions agree with TRBD1. Germline V lookup: CDR1 LNHDA, CDR2 SQIVND (reference sequence). CDR3 length: 16 amino acids. V dropped 3 bases and J dropped 2; count of bases not matched to a gene: 7. The DNA of the CDR3 is TGTGCCAGTAGTATTAAATGGGGGACAGGGGCCTACGAGCAGTACTTC. Its protein product is CASSIKWGTGAYEQYF. The full variable domain, with the rest looked up from reference TRBV19 and TRBJ2-7, is DGGITQSPKYLFRKEGQNVTLSCEQNLNHDAMYWYRQDPGQGLRLIYYSQIVNDFQKGDIAEGYSVSREKKESFPLTVTSAQKNPTAFYLCASSIKWGTGAYEQYFGPGTRLTVT.

The chain employs TRBV24-1 and TRBJ2-1, with no clear D. The V end was cut by 6 bases, the J end by 6 bases, with 8 bases between. CDR3 size: 12 residues. Looked up from germline, CDR1 is KGHDR and CDR2 is SFDVKD. The CDR3 DNA follows: TGTGCCACCAGTAAGGATGGCAATGAGCAGTTCTTC. Translating gives CATSKDGNEQFF.

This clone was seen a few times. The chain uses TRBV7-2 and TRBJ2-1; TRBD2 matches at 8 bases. Germline-derived CDR1 and CDR2 are SGHTA and FQGNSA. The CDR3 is 12 residues long. Trimming at V came to 1 base and at J to 12 bases, leaving 2 bases not matched to a gene. The CDR3 region has the DNA TGTGCCAGCAGCTTAGAACTAGCGGTGCAGTTCTTC. This gives the protein CASSLELAVQFF.

The chain couples TRBV4-3 to TRBJ2-7; 11 nucleotides agree with TRBD2. In germline, CDR1 is LGHNA, CDR2 YSLEER. The CDR3 totals 15 residues. With V trimmed by 4 bases and J by 2 bases, 4 bases remained unmatched. The CDR3 loop reads CASSPIAGGAYEQYF. The CDR3 DNA is TGCGCCAGCAGCCCAATAGCGGGGGGGGCCTACGAGCAGTACTTC.

This chain connects TRBV6-6 to TRBJ2-1; possibly TRBD1 or TRBD2 for D (5 bases each). In germline, CDR1 is MNHNY, CDR2 SVGAGI (reference sequence). V was trimmed by 6 bases and J by 10 bases, leaving 19 bases between them. CDR3 length: 14 amino acids. The CDR3 nucleotides are TGTGCCAGCAGCCCCGGGACCACCTCGGGGGAGCAGTTCTTC. Encoded protein: CASSPGTTSGEQFF.

V usage is TRBV28 and J usage is TRBJ1-3; D not certain. V gave up 6 bases and J gave up 7 bases, with 10 bases separating them. Germline CDR1 MDHEN, CDR2 SYDVKM. The CDR3 is 12 residues long. The CDR3 spells CASSSVPNTIYF. CDR3 DNA: TGTGCCAGCAGCTCCGTCCCGAACACCATATATTTT.

The V gene is TRBV24-1, the J gene TRBJ2-3; perhaps TRBD1 as D (5 bases). Germline loops: CDR1 KGHDR, CDR2 SFDVKD. The CDR3 loop spans 14 amino acids. Between the trimmed V and J ends, which lost 4 bases and 5 bases, there was a span of 12 bases. CDR3 DNA: TGTGCCACCAGTGAGGCTGACAGTAGAGATACGCAGTATTTT. Translated, it gives CATSEADSRDTQYF.

This chain connects TRBV6-1 to TRBJ1-2, with 7 bases fitting TRBD1. Germline CDR1 reads MNHNS; CDR2 reads SASEGT. The V gene end was trimmed by 5 bases and the J gene end by 2 bases; junction bases not matched to a gene: 8. The CDR3 has 15 residues. In DNA form, the CDR3 reads TGTGCCAGCAGTAACCGGGACAGCCCCAACTATGGCTACACCTTC. It translates to CASSNRDSPNYGYTF.

The CDR3 bases are TGTGCCAGCAGCCGAGGGACAGTCTCCTACGAGCAGTACTTC. It specifies CASSRGTVSYEQYF. V is TRBV14 and J is TRBJ2-7, with 7 bases fitting TRBD1. The V gene end was trimmed by 4 bases and the J gene end by 0 bases; junction bases not matched to a gene: 3. Germline V gene lookup returns CDR1 SGHDN and CDR2 FVKESK. The CDR3 sequence is 14 residues long.

The chain recombines TRBV6-6 with TRBJ1-1; a weak D match, TRBD1 (5 bases). Deletions cut 2 bases from V and 4 bases from J, with 11 bases between. Germline assignment: CDR1 MNHNY and CDR2 SVGAGI (reference sequence). The CDR3 is 14 residues long. The CDR3 loop reads CASSYPQGGTEAFF. In DNA, the CDR3 is TGTGCCAGCAGTTACCCTCAGGGCGGCACTGAAGCTTTCTTT.

J is TRBJ2-2 and V is TRBV27; D may be TRBD1 or TRBD2 (6 bases each). Germline CDR1 is MNHEY and CDR2 is SMNVEV (reference sequence). The ends were cut back, 8 bases at V and 4 bases at J, with 23 bases in the middle. This CDR3 region has 17 residues. As DNA, the CDR3 is TGTGCCAGCGTACCCCAGTACGGGGGCGACGTCACCGGGGAGCTGTTTTTT. Its protein product is CASVPQYGGDVTGELFF.

The chain joins TRBV23-1 to TRBJ1-2, with D unclear. TRBV23-1 is reported as an ORF; its role is uncertain. Trimming shortened V by 0 bases and J by 4 bases, and 12 bases separated the two germline ends. The CDR3 runs to 15 residues. The CDR3 loop reads CASSQSRSTGYGYTF. The DNA for the CDR3 is TGCGCCAGCAGTCAATCCCGCAGCACGGGCTATGGCTACACCTTC.

The CDR3 DNA is TGTGCCAGCAGCCCGGACAGGGGAGGACGCTATGGCTACACCTTC. Translation: CASSPDRGGRYGYTF. This rearrangement joins TRBV6-5 to TRBJ1-2, with 9 bases aligning to TRBD1. The V gene's germline CDR1 is MNHEY and CDR2 SVGAGI. V dropped 6 bases and J dropped 4; count of bases not matched to a gene: 9. This CDR3 region has 15 residues.

The chain couples TRBV7-2 to TRBJ2-7, with TRBD2 identical over 8 bases. The V and J ends lost 10 bases and 0 bases, in that order; junction bases with no gene match: 14. Germline-derived CDR1 and CDR2 are SGHTA and FQGNSA. The CDR3 is 16 residues long. The DNA of the CDR3 is TGTGCCAACTTACTTAGCCGACTAGCGTACTCCTACGAGCAGTACTTC. Its protein product is CANLLSRLAYSYEQYF.